The 28 T cell receptor beta chains below were found in one sample sequenced in a study of spatial heterogeneity in lung cancer. Broader study findings: Counts that tracked tumor mutation counts were those of expanded intratumoral alpha and beta TCRs.

TCRdb itself ran the 5' RACE reads through MiXCR, one entry per CDR3 protein. The table lists about 5,100 distinct CDR3 sequences, approximately 5.8% of them singletons. Antigens for these TCRs are unknown. Sample time point: sample taken at primary tumor resection. The specimen comprised lung tumor tissue, sampled at surgery. Receptor source: a female donor with early-stage non-small cell lung cancer.

This clonotype was seen more than once but under ten times. Since it is a stray read in a library aimed at alpha chains, this beta chain has a size that is not meaningful. The V call is TRBV28, the J call TRBJ2-7; D is tentatively TRBD1 or TRBD2 (5 bases each). The V and J ends lost 3 bases and 5 bases respectively, with 17 bases between them. Per the germline V gene, CDR1 is MDHEN and CDR2 is SYDVKM. The CDR3 sequence is 15 residues long. CDR3 in amino acids: CASSLVAGSGNEQYF. The CDR3 DNA sequence: TGTGCCAGCAGTTTGGTGGCAGGGAGTGGGAACGAGCAGTACTTC.

By share of the sample, this clonotype is medium-sized (0.01 to 0.1%). This beta chain is an unintended read in a library built for alpha chains; its size means little. This chain joins TRBV5-1 and TRBJ2-3; 7 bases match TRBD1. Germline values: CDR1 SGHRS, CDR2 YFSETQ. With V trimmed by 5 bases and J by 1 base, 4 bases remained unmatched. The CDR3 sequence is 14 residues long. In nucleotides, the CDR3 is TGCGCCAGCAGGACGACAGGGCGCACAGATACGCAGTATTTT. As protein: CASRTTGRTDTQYF.

This clonotype was observed at least ten times. Because the library targeted alpha chains, this beta chain is an off-target read whose size means little. J is TRBJ1-2 and V is TRBV28; 10 bases align to TRBD1. This CDR3 contains 16 residues. Germline V CDR1 and CDR2: MDHEN, SYDVKM. Trimming at V came to 2 bases and at J to 6 bases, leaving 9 bases not matched to a gene. The CDR3 loop reads CASSLLRQGASNGYTF. The DNA for the CDR3 is TGTGCCAGCAGTTTACTACGACAGGGGGCATCGAATGGCTACACCTTC.

This clonotype occurred many times. This beta chain is off target for a library built for alpha chains, so its abundance means little. The chain carries TRBV12-3 or TRBV12-4 and TRBJ2-7; TRBD1 is a possible D gene (5 bases). V was trimmed by 6 bases and J by 6 bases, leaving 12 bases between them. The CDR3 contains 12 residues. CDR3 nucleotides: TGTGCCAGCAGGCAAGGGGTGGGCGAGCAGTACGTC. Amino acid sequence: CASRQGVGEQYV.

This clonotype was detected ten times or more. This beta chain is a stray sequence in a library constructed for alpha chains; its clone size is not meaningful. J is TRBJ2-5 and V is TRBV12-3 or TRBV12-4; 9 nucleotides align to TRBD2. Trimming at V came to 5 bases and at J to 2 bases, leaving 6 bases not matched to a gene. CDR3 size: 15 residues. This CDR3 is CASSGGSGGQETQYF. The DNA for the CDR3 is TGTGCCAGCAGTGGCGGTAGCGGGGGTCAAGAGACCCAGTACTTC.

This clonotype came up many times. This beta chain is off target for a library built for alpha chains, so its abundance means little. V gene TRBV7-2 combines with J gene TRBJ1-3; the D gene is possibly TRBD1 (5 bases). The germline V gene encodes CDR1 SGHTA and CDR2 FQGNSA. V shed 5 bases and J shed 3 bases, with 14 bases lying between them. CDR3 size: 15 residues. The CDR3 is CASSAGSGYGNTIYF. DNA of the CDR3: TGTGCCAGCAGCGCGGGATCAGGGTATGGAAACACCATATATTTT.

This clonotype is medium-sized within its sample. A library made for alpha chains picked up this beta chain off target, so its size means little. The chain uses TRBV20-1 and TRBJ1-6; D is undetermined. The V end was cut by 4 bases, the J end by 0 bases, with 10 bases between. CDR1 DFQATT and CDR2 SNEGSKA come from the germline V gene (reference sequence). CDR3 length: 15 residues. This chain's CDR3 is CSAIYGSSYNSPLHF. The CDR3 nucleotides read TGCAGTGCTATTTACGGTAGCTCCTATAATTCACCCCTCCACTTT.

This clonotype is medium-sized. This beta chain lies outside the target of a library built for alpha chains; its clone size means little. CDR3 sequence reads: CASSLGAGPGELFF. In nucleotides, the CDR3 is TGTGCCAGCAGCTTAGGAGCGGGACCCGGGGAGCTGTTTTTT. This chain links TRBV7-3 with TRBJ2-2; 7 bases fit TRBD2. Losses at the gene ends were 2 bases for V and 6 bases for J; bases not matched to a gene: 3. CDR1 SGHTA and CDR2 FQGTGA come from the germline V gene. The CDR3 is made up of 14 amino acids.

There are many counts of this clonotype. The library was designed around alpha chains, so this beta chain is a stray read whose abundance carries little weight. The genes are TRBV5-1 and TRBJ2-7, with D hard to call. The V gene lost 7 bases and the J gene lost 1 base, with 6 bases spanning the gap. Germline CDR1 reads SGHRS; CDR2 reads YFSETQ. This CDR3 spans 11 amino acids. The CDR3 DNA reads as TGCGCCAGCGGGGATTCCTACGAGCAGTACTTC. It encodes CASGDSYEQYF.

The sample holds many counts of this clonotype. Little can be read into the size of this beta chain, an off-target read in a library designed for alpha chains. The chain carries TRBV20-1 and TRBJ1-2; possibly TRBD1 for D (5 bases). CDR3 length: 10 residues. Trimming shortened V by 7 bases and J by 6 bases, and 9 bases separated the two germline ends. Germline V gene data show CDR1 as DFQATT and CDR2 as SNEGSKA (reference sequence). The CDR3 protein is CSVGVDGYTF. As DNA, the CDR3 is TGCAGTGTGGGGGTCGATGGCTACACCTTC.

In this sample, this clonotype turned up many times. The junction departs from the called germline gene at one end, perhaps through a read error. This beta chain is an unintended read in a library built for alpha chains; its size means little. The chain recombines TRBV2 with TRBJ1-1; 11 nucleotides agree with TRBD1. The CDR3 loop spans 15 amino acids. Germline values: CDR1 SNHLY, CDR2 FYNNEI. The CDR3 is CASNDRDRGNTEALF. The CDR3, as DNA: TGTGCCAGCAATGACCGGGACAGGGGGAACACTGAAGCTCTCTTT.

This clonotype was detected many times. This beta chain represents an off-target read in a library built for alpha chains; its size is of limited meaning. The genes are TRBV6-1 and TRBJ1-2; TRBD1 matches 7 bases. Germline-derived CDR1 and CDR2 are MNHNS and SASEGT. This CDR3 spans 13 amino acids. V dropped 3 bases and J dropped 6; count of bases not matched to a gene: 4. In DNA, the CDR3 is TGTGCCAGCAGTGATTCACAGGGGAATGGCTACACCTTC. Translated, it gives CASSDSQGNGYTF.

This clonotype was recorded at least ten times. Found in a library prepared for alpha chains, this beta chain is an off-target read, and its abundance has little meaning. The chain carries TRBV20-1 and TRBJ1-2, with 8 bases matching TRBD1. Germline lookup yields CDR1 DFQATT and CDR2 SNEGSKA (reference sequence). J lost 7 bases, V lost 1 base, and 17 bases had no gene match. The CDR3 spans 17 residues. CDR3 loop: CSARVFRGQAQAGGYTF. CDR3 nucleotides: TGCAGTGCTAGAGTATTCCGGGGACAGGCCCAGGCGGGTGGCTACACCTTC.

This clonotype was detected ten times or more. Because the library targeted alpha chains, this beta chain is an off-target read whose size means little. The rearrangement joins TRBV5-5 to TRBJ1-1; 8 bases agree with TRBD1. Germline values: CDR1 SGHKS, CDR2 YYEKEE (reference sequence). After removal of 0 bases from V and 5 bases from J, the junction contained 6 bases not matched to a gene. The CDR3 runs 15 residues. This CDR3 reads CASSLDWTGMTEAFF. CDR3 nucleotide sequence: TGTGCCAGCAGCTTGGACTGGACAGGGATGACTGAAGCTTTCTTT.

This clonotype was counted at least ten times. Because the library targeted alpha chains, this beta chain is an off-target read whose size means little. The chain recombines TRBV7-9 with TRBJ2-3, with 7 bases aligning to TRBD2. Germline V CDR1 and CDR2: SEHNR, FQNEAQ (reference sequence). The CDR3 length is 14 residues. Trimming cost V 3 bases and J 3 bases; bases outside gene matches: 3. This CDR3 is CASSFARETDTQYF. CDR3 DNA: TGTGCCAGCAGCTTTGCGCGGGAGACAGATACGCAGTATTTT.

This clonotype has just a few counts. Found in a library prepared for alpha chains, this beta chain is an off-target read, and its abundance has little meaning. This chain uses TRBV2 with TRBJ2-4, with TRBD2 as a possible D gene (6 bases). Trimming pared 5 bases from V and 9 bases from J, leaving 8 bases between. Germline V gene sequence: CDR1 SNHLY, CDR2 FYNNEI. The CDR3 is 11 amino acids. The CDR3 reads CASSSGSIQYF. The CDR3 DNA is TGTGCCAGCAGTTCCGGGAGCATTCAGTACTTC.

This clonotype qualifies as medium-sized. The library was prepared for alpha chains; this beta chain is a stray read, so its frequency means little. The rearrangement joins TRBV27 to TRBJ1-2, with D uncertain. Trimming shortened V by 4 bases and J by 0 bases, and 12 bases separated the two germline ends. Germline V gene sequence: CDR1 MNHEY, CDR2 SMNVEV (reference sequence). The CDR3 consists of 15 residues. DNA for the CDR3: TGTGCCAGCAGTTCCACAGCCTTAGCTAACTATGGCTACACCTTC. Protein sequence: CASSSTALANYGYTF.

This clonotype came up many times. This beta chain is a stray read from a library made for alpha chains; its abundance is not meaningful. This rearrangement joins TRBV12-3 or TRBV12-4 to TRBJ1-3; D perhaps matches TRBD1 (5 bases). V was trimmed by 6 bases and J by 2 bases, leaving 5 bases between them. The CDR3 has 12 residues. The CDR3 DNA reads TGTGCCAGCAGCAGGGCTGGAAACACCATATATTTT. Translation: CASSRAGNTIYF.

This clonotype was observed many times. Within a library made for alpha chains, this beta chain is off target, and its count is uninformative. Here the CDR3 DNA reads TGTGCCAGCAGCCAAGATGTAGCGGGGAACACAGATACGCAGTATTTT. Translation gives CASSQDVAGNTDTQYF. J is TRBJ2-3 and V is TRBV3-1; TRBD2 agrees at 8 bases. J was trimmed by 2 bases and V by 0 bases; bases with no gene match: 4. Germline V gene lookup returns CDR1 LGHDT and CDR2 YNNKEL (reference sequence). The CDR3 has 16 amino acids.

By share, this clonotype ranks as medium-sized (0.01 to 0.1%). This beta chain is a stray sequence in a library constructed for alpha chains; its clone size is not meaningful. The chain is built from TRBV12-5 and TRBJ1-1, with D unclear. The germline V gene encodes CDR1 LGHNT and CDR2 FRNRAP. This CDR3 spans 15 amino acids. V lost 0 bases, J lost 1 base, and 9 bases lay in between. The CDR3 here is CASGLVHSGNTEAFF. In DNA, the CDR3 is TGTGCTAGTGGTTTGGTACACTCGGGGAACACTGAAGCTTTCTTT.

This clonotype was seen many times. This beta chain turned up in a library designed for alpha chains; as an off-target read, its abundance says little. This chain connects TRBV12-3 or TRBV12-4 to TRBJ2-1, with 9 bases that match TRBD2. This CDR3 contains 17 residues. With 2 bases clipped from V and 2 bases from J, the junction kept 7 bases outside the gene matches. In DNA, the CDR3 is TGTGCCAGCAGTTTACGCCCGACTAGCGGAACCTACAATGAGCAGTTCTTC. This sequence encodes CASSLRPTSGTYNEQFF.

Ten or more counts support this clonotype. This beta chain came through as a stray read in a library set up for alpha chains, and its size says little. The CDR3 sequence is CASSYSAQGGLMSNQPQHF. The CDR3 DNA follows: TGTGCCAGCAGTTACTCGGCACAGGGGGGGCTGATGAGCAATCAGCCCCAGCATTTT. The J gene is TRBJ1-5, the V gene TRBV6-5, with 8 bases matching TRBD1. The CDR3 consists of 19 residues. CDR1 MNHEY and CDR2 SVGAGI come from the germline V gene. V was clipped by 0 bases and J by 1 base; unmatched bases: 11.

For this clonotype: This beta chain represents an off-target read in a library built for alpha chains; its size is of limited meaning. The chain has TRBV11-2 and TRBJ1-4, with D unclear. CDR1 SGHAT and CDR2 FQNNGV come from the germline V gene. Between the trimmed V and J ends, which lost 5 bases and 7 bases, there was a span of 14 bases. The CDR3 covers 14 residues. The CDR3, as DNA: TGTGCCAGCAGCCTATCCGGGTCAGGTGAAAAACTGTTTTTT. It yields the protein CASSLSGSGEKLFF.

A remark on this clonotype: The size of this beta chain means little, since it is a stray read in a library made for alpha chains. This sequence joins TRBV12-3 or TRBV12-4 and TRBJ1-5; no definite D call. The CDR3 has 14 residues. V lost 6 bases and J 0 bases, leaving 9 bases between the germline ends. The CDR3 sequence is CASSGVNSNQPQHF. The CDR3 nucleotides read TGTGCCAGCAGCGGGGTAAATAGCAATCAGCCCCAGCATTTT.

This clonotype was found many times. For a library built for alpha chains, this beta chain is a stray read; little rests on its size. This chain links TRBV21-1 with TRBJ2-7; the tabulated D call, TRBD1, remains unverified against the DNA. TRBV21-1 is described as a pseudogene. The CDR3 is 17 amino acids. This CDR3 reads CASSKVQGQVQSYEQYV. CDR3 coding DNA: TGTGCCAGCAGCAAAGTTCAGGGACAGGTACAGTCCTACGAGCAGTACGTC.

This clonotype was counted many times. For a library built for alpha chains, this beta chain is a stray read; little rests on its size. This chain links TRBV7-3 with TRBJ2-2, with D possibly matching TRBD1 (5 bases). Germline V gives CDR1 SGHTA, CDR2 FQGTGA. The germline V and J ends were trimmed by 4 bases and 3 bases, with 15 bases remaining between them. The CDR3 is 16 amino acids. CDR3 protein: CASSYLPGLDTGELFF. The CDR3 DNA reads as TGTGCCAGCAGCTATCTGCCAGGGTTAGACACCGGGGAGCTGTTTTTT.

This clonotype was seen many times. This beta chain represents an off-target read in a library built for alpha chains; its size is of limited meaning. This chain links TRBV3-1 with TRBJ1-6; D unclear. The CDR3 loop spans 14 amino acids. Germline CDR1 LGHDT, CDR2 YNNKEL (reference sequence). Trimming pared 8 bases from V and 2 bases from J, leaving 10 bases between. Written as DNA, the CDR3 is TGTGCCAGCCGCCCCGGGGCCTATAATTCACCCCTCCACTTT. It specifies CASRPGAYNSPLHF.

This clonotype has ten or more counts. Because the library targeted alpha chains, this beta chain is an off-target read whose size means little. The genes are TRBV5-6 and TRBJ1-3; D is ambiguous. The CDR3 spans 16 residues. V lost 0 bases and J lost 0, with 10 bases in between. Germline V lookup: CDR1 SGHDT, CDR2 YYEEEE. CDR3 DNA sequence: TGTGCCAGCAGCTTGGAGGGCCTGAGCTCTGGAAACACCATATATTTT. Its protein is CASSLEGLSSGNTIYF.